This T cell receptor beta chain came from a study of blood T cell repertoires in COVID-19. Residents of 24 US areas, aged about 18 to 89 years, made up the participants. This clone was seen only once. The CDR3 consists of 16 residues. The ends were cut back, 0 bases at V and 0 bases at J, with 9 bases in the middle. Germline CDR1 and CDR2: LNHDA and SQIVND (reference sequence). Study processing details: It was from reference gene primer amplification that nucleated cell counts were estimated. Repertoires were generated with immunoSEQ multiplex PCR, while TCRdb's copy carries only in-frame clones and drops some. That table supplies the V and J calls and clone size; D and trimming were determined from the DNA. The sample consists of some 340,000 clones, roughly four fifths of them appearing once.

The sequenced sample was PBMCs or T cells enriched from blood (not recorded which). The clonotype was recovered from a woman aged 45-59 years who had recovered from COVID-19. The chain links TRBV19 to TRBJ2-1; D possibly corresponds to TRBD2 (6 bases). The DNA of the CDR3 is TGTGCCAGTAGTATAGATGTGGGACTCTCCTACAATGAGCAGTTCTTC. This gives the protein CASSIDVGLSYNEQFF. Supplemented by reference TRBV19 and TRBJ2-1, the full variable domain reads DGGITQSPKYLFRKEGQNVTLSCEQNLNHDAMYWYRQDPGQGLRLIYYSQIVNDFQKGDIAEGYSVSREKKESFPLTVTSAQKNPTAFYLCASSIDVGLSYNEQFFGPGTRLTVL.